The sequence of this T cell receptor beta chain was determined in a study of blood T cell repertoires in COVID-19. Study-wide background: The cDNA or gDNA used as material had been derived from T cells, B-cell-depleted T cells, or PBMCs.

Participants were aged about 18 to 89 years from approximately 23 US areas. Trimming took 1 base from V and 1 from J; bases not matched to a gene: 3. CDR1 is SGHAT and CDR2 is FQNNGV in the germline V gene. This CDR3 spans 15 amino acids. Original processing notes: Amplification of reference gene primers was used by the study to estimate nucleated cell counts. Measured with immunoSEQ multiplex PCR; TCRdb has only the in-frame clones, and not every one. From that table come the V and J calls and clone size; the DNA was used to work out D and trimming. Altogether roughly 240,000 clones are present, 70% to 90% being singletons, with the ten largest covering under 2.5%.

The TCR originated in a woman in her thirties or forties with acute COVID-19. The sequenced material came from PBMCs or T cells enriched from blood (not recorded which). The rearrangement joins TRBV11-2 to TRBJ1-2, with 7 positions matching TRBD1. As DNA, the CDR3 is TGTGCCAGCAGCTTAGGACAGGGCCTTAACTATGGCTACACCTTC. It is translated as CASSLGQGLNYGYTF.